This TCR beta chain stems from a study of blood T cell repertoires in COVID-19. The assay was immunoSEQ multiplex PCR, and TCRdb's table has in-frame clones only and misses some. The table has a few hundred thousand clones, about 90% seen once. The V and J ends lost 8 bases and 1 base respectively, with 17 bases between them. Germline loops: CDR1 LNHDA, CDR2 SQIVND (reference sequence). The CDR3 is made up of 16 amino acids. The receptor comes from a man younger than 35 with COVID-19, enrolled during active disease. Material: peripheral blood. This rearrangement joins TRBV19 to TRBJ1-4; possibly TRBD1 for D (5 bases). DNA of the CDR3: TGTGCCAGTTCGGGGGAAGGGGAGGGAACTAATGAAAAACTGTTTTTT. Translation gives CASSGEGEGTNEKLFF.